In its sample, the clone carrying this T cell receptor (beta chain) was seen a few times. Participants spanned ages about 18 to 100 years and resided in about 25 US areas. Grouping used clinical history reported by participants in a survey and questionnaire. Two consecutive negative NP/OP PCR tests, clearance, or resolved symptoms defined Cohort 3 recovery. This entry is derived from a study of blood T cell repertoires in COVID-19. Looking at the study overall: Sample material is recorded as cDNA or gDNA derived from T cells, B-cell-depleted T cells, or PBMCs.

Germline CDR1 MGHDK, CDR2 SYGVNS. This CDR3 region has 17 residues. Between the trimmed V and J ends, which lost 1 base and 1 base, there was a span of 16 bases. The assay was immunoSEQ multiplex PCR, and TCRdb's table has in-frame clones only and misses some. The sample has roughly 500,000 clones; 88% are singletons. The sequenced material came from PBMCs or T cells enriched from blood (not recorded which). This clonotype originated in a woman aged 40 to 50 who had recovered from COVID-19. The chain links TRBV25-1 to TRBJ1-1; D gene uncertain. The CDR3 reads CASSEFTGIQKNTEAFF. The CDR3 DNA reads TGTGCCAGCAGTGAATTTACGGGGATCCAAAAGAACACTGAAGCTTTCTTT.